This T cell receptor beta chain appears in the sequencing data of a study of T cells in Graves' hyperthyroidism and ophthalmopathy. Background on the study: Initial diagnosis, before any treatment, was when peripheral blood was collected. Overall study results and limits: Clonotypes that were expanded in thyroid above 0.001 mostly appeared in blood too.

There are 16 residues in the CDR3. V was trimmed by 3 bases and J by 3 bases, leaving 18 bases between them. Patients aged 18 to 65 with hyperthyroidism were newly diagnosed, with duration under 2 months. Worth noting for this clonotype: The antigen remains unidentified. A much larger clone lies a single base off, so this may be a read error.

The investigators amplified TCR beta CDR3 regions from RNA transcripts. A set of HTBI primers served as the primers for a first-round RT-PCR of the TCR CDR3. TCRdb reanalysed the multiplex PCR reads using MiXCR and keeps one entry per CDR3 protein. The table has roughly 570,000 distinct CDR3 sequences, around 16% seen once. Input material: blood. The gene calls are TRBV12-3 or TRBV12-4 and TRBJ2-7, with D perhaps being TRBD1 or TRBD2 (5 bases each). This clonotype was sampled from a woman aged 30 to 39 with Graves' hyperthyroidism. The DNA of the CDR3 is TGTGCCAGCAGTTTTCCAAGCGGAAGGGGTCACTACGAGCAGTACTTC. Its translation: CASSFPSGRGHYEQYF.